Below, one TCR beta chain is given with its context. The antigen this receptor binds is unknown. No per-base quality is available; no much larger clone lies one base away. This specimen comes from a study of blood T cell repertoires in COVID-19 (dated by TCRdb to 2018 to 2020). General notes on the study: Collaborator samples came from the United States, Italy and Spain and covered acute and convalescent phases of COVID-19. The prospective study material was composed of cDNA or gDNA derived from T cells, B-cell-depleted T cells, or PBMCs. Samples came from the ongoing ImmuneRACE study (first 160 participants) plus 1,254 subjects from 6 global collaborators. The sample metadata nearly always contained a de-identified subject ID, COVID-19 status, age in years and sex. The dataset comprised deeply sampled blood TCRbeta repertoires from subjects exposed to, actively infected with, or recovered from COVID-19. HLA class I and class II types, where available, came from metadata supplied by the sample provider rather than from assay-based typing. A freely available public database, intended as a resource for researchers studying the immune response to SARS-CoV-2, is where the repertoires were released. Findings and caveats that apply to the study as a whole: How much clinical and demographic metadata was included differed by source and by participant, and the metadata was provided uncurated.

Collaborating institutions collected whole blood in K2EDTA tubes following their own protocols. For TCRbeta analysis, collaborators shipped samples in one of three forms: frozen whole blood, isolated PBMCs, or DNA extracted from either of those sample types. The cysteine opens and the phenylalanine closes a CDR3 of 16 amino acids. The only DNA kept is the CDR3, 48 bases in frame from the first base. TCRbeta CDR3 regions were amplified from genomic DNA by means of the immunoSEQ Assay, a bias-controlled multiplex PCR. Concerning the study's data processing: Within the assay, amplification of reference gene primers was used to estimate how many nucleated cells each sample contained. To quantify the absolute abundance of each unique TCRbeta CDR3 rearrangement, sequence reads were collapsed and filtered. For each sample, productive Simpson clonality was calculated by taking the square root of Simpson's diversity index across productive rearrangements. TCRdb obtained this table from immuneACCESS and retained in-frame rearrangements with V and J assigned. These tables miss some clones; where compared with another copy, unresolved V genes account for less than half of the shortfall, and the remainder is unexplained. V and J calls and clone size come straight from that table; D and trimming were deduced from the DNA. The sample data list around 43,000 clones, and 82% of these were observed just once. The ten top clones hold around 15% of the sample.

The specimen was peripheral blood. The source of this sequence is a human donor in a cohort sampled during active COVID-19. The sequence joins TRBV21-1 to TRBJ2-6; the listed D gene, TRBD2, was not tested against the DNA. TRBV21-1 is flagged as a pseudogene. This receptor carries the CDR3 CASSFSSPSGANVLTF. The nucleotide sequence reads TGTGCCAGCAGCTTTAGCAGCCCCTCTGGGGCCAACGTCCTGACTTTC.